A selection of T cell receptor beta chains follows, all from one sample in a study of spatial heterogeneity in lung cancer. Each CDR3 protein is one row after TCRdb ran MiXCR on the 5' RACE reads. The table has 35,000 to 45,000 distinct CDR3 sequences, roughly 20% seen once. Sample: PBMCs, taken at follow-up. The source of these receptors is a female donor with early-stage non-small cell lung cancer. The CDR3 runs from the conserved cysteine through the conserved F or W. D genes are given only for firm matches. The size entry is marked missing in some rows and otherwise reads once, few, many or a size class.

j_gene	abundance	v_gene	d_gene	CDR3aa	CDR3nt
TRBJ1-2	many	TRBV7-9	NA	CASSLLSPTGYTF	TGTGCCAGCAGCTTATTATCCCCCACCGGCTACACCTTC
TRBJ2-7	NA	TRBV5-1	NA	CASPSYEQYF	TGCGCCAGCCCTTCCTACGAGCAGTACTTC
TRBJ2-1	NA	TRBV20-1	NA	CSARDLRYSYNEQFF	TGCAGTGCTAGAGATCTTCGATACTCCTACAATGAGCAGTTCTTC
TRBJ1-1	many	TRBV9	NA	CASSASQGPAFF	TGTGCCAGCAGCGCCTCGCAGGGTCCAGCTTTCTTT
TRBJ1-5	few	TRBV2	NA	CASSEPYQPQHF	TGTGCCAGCAGTGAACCTTATCAGCCCCAGCATTTT
TRBJ2-5	NA	TRBV3-1	NA	CASNPGRGVETQYF	TGTGCCAGCAACCCGGGGCGGGGAGTGGAGACCCAGTACTTC
TRBJ2-5	NA	TRBV7-6	NA	CASSLEGTYQETQYF	TGTGCCAGCAGCTTAGAAGGGACGTACCAAGAGACCCAGTACTTC
TRBJ2-1	many	TRBV7-2	NA	CASSQNRISSYNEQFF	TGTGCCAGCAGTCAAAATAGGATCAGCTCCTACAATGAGCAGTTCTTC
TRBJ2-1	NA	TRBV24-1	NA	CATGTGDEQFF	TGTGCCACCGGCACTGGGGATGAGCAGTTCTTC
TRBJ2-1	NA	TRBV5-1	TRBD2	CASSSPERGYNEQFF	TGCGCCAGCAGCTCCCCGGAGCGGGGTTATAATGAGCAGTTCTTC
TRBJ1-6	many	TRBV29-1	TRBD1	CSAGDRANSPLHF	TGCAGCGCGGGGGACAGGGCTAATTCACCCCTCCACTTT
TRBJ1-1	many	TRBV10-3	NA	CAISETETEAFF	TGTGCCATCAGTGAAACAGAGACTGAAGCTTTCTTT
TRBJ2-1	NA	TRBV7-9	NA	CASSPQGATWTVNEQFF	TGTGCCAGCAGCCCTCAGGGCGCGACCTGGACTGTTAATGAGCAGTTCTTC
TRBJ1-2	NA	TRBV5-6	NA	CASSPGGGSNYGYTF	TGTGCCAGCAGCCCCGGCGGGGGGTCTAACTATGGCTACACCTTC
TRBJ2-2	NA	TRBV5-1	NA	CASSPGGSNTGELFF	TGCGCCAGCAGCCCCGGCGGGTCGAACACCGGGGAGCTGTTTTTT
TRBJ1-1	NA	TRBV29-1	NA	CSVDLARGRVEAFF	TGCAGCGTTGATTTGGCCAGGGGCAGGGTTGAAGCTTTCTTT
TRBJ1-1	NA	TRBV12-3/TRBV12-4	NA	CASTLRGTEAFF	TGTGCCAGCACCCTTCGTGGGACTGAAGCTTTCTTT
TRBJ2-3	NA	TRBV4-1	NA	CASSQEGYSTDTQYF	TGCGCCAGCAGCCAAGAAGGGTATAGCACAGATACGCAGTATTTT
TRBJ2-2	NA	TRBV20-1	NA	CSARRPRHTGELFF	TGCAGTGCTAGAAGGCCTAGACACACCGGGGAGCTGTTTTTT
TRBJ2-5	NA	TRBV5-4	NA	CASSGEETQYF	TGTGCCAGCAGCGGGGAAGAGACCCAGTACTTC
TRBJ2-2	many	TRBV3-1	NA	CASSPTGPKQGGELFF	TGTGCCAGCAGCCCTACGGGACCGAAACAGGGAGGGGAGCTGTTTTTT
TRBJ2-5	many	TRBV19	NA	CASSTGPQETQYF	TGTGCCAGTAGCACGGGACCGCAAGAGACCCAGTACTTC
TRBJ2-5	few	TRBV6-1	TRBD2	CASSTAGGYTQYF	TGTGCCAGCAGTACAGCGGGGGGTTACACCCAGTACTTC
TRBJ2-3	many	TRBV20-1	NA	CSASPGTDTQYF	TGCAGTGCTAGTCCCGGCACAGATACGCAGTATTTT
TRBJ2-7	NA	TRBV20-1	NA	CSAKGRGHEQYF	TGCAGTGCAAAGGGGCGCGGCCACGAGCAGTACTTC
TRBJ2-5	NA	TRBV4-1	NA	CASSQEGHEETQYF	TGCGCCAGCAGCCAAGAGGGACACGAAGAGACCCAGTACTTC
TRBJ2-5	many	TRBV19	NA	CASSPEYQETQYF	TGTGCCAGTAGTCCCGAGTACCAAGAGACCCAGTACTTC
TRBJ1-1	few	TRBV20-1	NA	CSAISSQNTEAFF	TGCAGTGCTATCTCCAGCCAGAACACTGAAGCTTTCTTT
TRBJ2-1	once	TRBV3-1	TRBD2	CASSQERGAGEQFF	TGTGCCAGCAGCCAAGAGCGGGGGGCGGGTGAGCAGTTCTTC
TRBJ2-6	few	TRBV28	NA	CASSSPSQTSGANVLTF	TGTGCCAGCAGCTCCCCATCCCAGACCTCTGGGGCCAACGTCCTGACTTTC
TRBJ2-1	many	TRBV6-2/TRBV6-3	NA	CASSISSGPNSYNEQFF	TGTGCCAGCTCCATTTCCAGCGGGCCGAACTCCTACAATGAGCAGTTCTTC
TRBJ2-1	NA	TRBV12-5	TRBD2	CASGPHLAGGTNEQFF	TGTGCTAGTGGTCCGCACCTAGCGGGAGGGACGAATGAGCAGTTCTTC
TRBJ1-2	few	TRBV7-8	TRBD1	CASSPRQGRDGYTF	TGTGCCAGCAGCCCCCGACAGGGGAGAGATGGCTACACCTTC
TRBJ2-2	many	TRBV7-6	NA	CASSLWGTNTGELFF	TGTGCCAGCAGCTTGTGGGGTACGAACACCGGGGAGCTGTTTTTT
TRBJ2-2	NA	TRBV19	TRBD1	CASFGQGTGELFF	TGTGCCAGTTTCGGACAGGGTACCGGGGAGCTGTTTTTT
TRBJ1-1	few	TRBV21-1	NA	CASSKSGGAAEAFF	TGTGCCAGCAGCAAATCAGGGGGCGCGGCTGAAGCTTTCTTT
TRBJ2-1	many	TRBV7-6	TRBD2	CASSLRGLAGDRSYNEQFF	TGTGCCAGCAGCTTACGGGGACTAGCGGGGGACCGCTCCTACAATGAGCAGTTCTTC
TRBJ2-7	NA	TRBV7-6	NA	CASSLVQGGHEQYF	TGTGCCAGCAGCTTAGTGCAGGGTGGCCACGAGCAGTACTTC
TRBJ2-5	many	TRBV20-1	TRBD2	CSADSGGAETQYF	TGCAGTGCCGATAGCGGGGGGGCGGAGACCCAGTACTTC
TRBJ1-4	NA	TRBV5-1	TRBD1	CASSTGQGEGFEKLFF	TGCGCCAGCAGCACTGGACAGGGGGAAGGGTTTGAAAAACTGTTTTTT
TRBJ2-2	NA	TRBV6-6	NA	CASSLVGVGTGELFF	TGTGCCAGCAGTTTAGTGGGAGTGGGCACCGGGGAGCTGTTTTTT
TRBJ2-7	NA	TRBV28	NA	CASSLTGYEQYF	TGTGCCAGCAGTTTAACGGGATACGAGCAGTACTTC
TRBJ2-7	NA	TRBV6-1	NA	CASSEIGGNYYEQYF	TGTGCCAGCAGTGAAATCGGGGGAAACTACTACGAGCAGTACTTC
TRBJ1-1	medium-sized	TRBV12-3/TRBV12-4	TRBD1	CASSRGLGNTEAFF	TGTGCCAGCAGCAGGGGGCTGGGGAATACTGAAGCTTTCTTT
TRBJ2-1	few	TRBV11-2	NA	CASSLARFNEQFF	TGTGCCAGCAGCTTAGCCCGATTCAATGAGCAGTTCTTC
TRBJ2-2	NA	TRBV11-2	NA	CASRRWDTGELFF	TGTGCCAGCAGGAGATGGGACACCGGGGAGCTGTTTTTT
TRBJ2-7	few	TRBV7-2	NA	CASRRQISTYEQYF	TGTGCCAGCAGAAGACAGATCAGCACCTACGAGCAGTACTTC
TRBJ1-6	few	TRBV10-3	NA	CAISESTGYNSPLHF	TGTGCCATCAGTGAGTCTACAGGGTATAATTCACCCCTCCACTTT
TRBJ2-1	NA	TRBV29-1	TRBD2	CSVEGASGPYNEQFF	TGCAGCGTTGAAGGGGCTAGCGGCCCTTACAATGAGCAGTTCTTC
TRBJ1-2	NA	TRBV7-2	TRBD1	CASSLTQGAVGYTF	TGTGCCAGCAGCTTAACCCAGGGGGCGGTTGGCTACACCTTC
TRBJ2-5	few	TRBV12-3/TRBV12-4	NA	CASSFGDGQEETQYF	NA
TRBJ2-3	few	TRBV2	NA	CASSADTDTQYF	TGTGCCAGCAGTGCGGACACAGATACGCAGTATTTT
TRBJ2-5	NA	TRBV19	NA	CASSISGSGTQYF	TGTGCCAGTAGTATTTCAGGCAGCGGGACCCAGTACTTC
TRBJ2-3	few	TRBV6-5	TRBD2	CASSWDYLRSTDTQYF	TGTGCCAGCAGTTGGGACTACCTTCGGAGCACAGATACGCAGTATTTT
TRBJ2-2	medium-sized	TRBV6-2/TRBV6-3	NA	CASSYSIDPSDANTGELFF	TGTGCCAGCAGTTACTCGATCGACCCTAGCGACGCGAACACCGGGGAGCTGTTTTTT
TRBJ2-4	NA	TRBV5-1	NA	CASSLSGEWTNIQYF	TGCGCCAGCAGCCTCTCGGGGGAGTGGACAAACATTCAGTACTTC
TRBJ2-1	NA	TRBV15	TRBD2	CATSRRLAGEHEQFF	TGTGCCACCAGCAGGAGACTAGCGGGAGAGCATGAGCAGTTCTTC
TRBJ2-6	NA	TRBV2	NA	CASSEIGAGANVLTF	TGTGCCAGCAGTGAAATCGGGGCTGGGGCCAACGTCCTGACTTTC
TRBJ1-4	NA	TRBV18	NA	CASSPGRATEKLFF	TGTGCCAGCTCACCGGGAAGGGCGACAGAAAAACTGTTTTTT